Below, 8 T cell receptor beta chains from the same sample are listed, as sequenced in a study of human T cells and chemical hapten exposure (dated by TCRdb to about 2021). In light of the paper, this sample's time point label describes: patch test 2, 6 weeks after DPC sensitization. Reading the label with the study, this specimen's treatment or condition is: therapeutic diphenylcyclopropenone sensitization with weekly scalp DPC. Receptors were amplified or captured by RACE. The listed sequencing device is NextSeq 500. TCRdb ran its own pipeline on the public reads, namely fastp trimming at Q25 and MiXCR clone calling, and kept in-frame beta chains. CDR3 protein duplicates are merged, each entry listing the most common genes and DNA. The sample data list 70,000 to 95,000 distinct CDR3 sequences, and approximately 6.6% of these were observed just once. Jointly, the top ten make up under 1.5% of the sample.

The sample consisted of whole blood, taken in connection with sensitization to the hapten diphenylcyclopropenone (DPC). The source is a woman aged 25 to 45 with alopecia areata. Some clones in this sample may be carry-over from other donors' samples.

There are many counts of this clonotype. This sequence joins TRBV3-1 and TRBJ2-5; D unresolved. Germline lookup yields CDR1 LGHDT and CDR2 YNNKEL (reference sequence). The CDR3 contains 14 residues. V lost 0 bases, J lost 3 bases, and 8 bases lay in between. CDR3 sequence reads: CASSQEGTKETQYF. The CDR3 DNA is TGTGCCAGCAGCCAAGAGGGCACCAAAGAGACCCAGTACTTC.

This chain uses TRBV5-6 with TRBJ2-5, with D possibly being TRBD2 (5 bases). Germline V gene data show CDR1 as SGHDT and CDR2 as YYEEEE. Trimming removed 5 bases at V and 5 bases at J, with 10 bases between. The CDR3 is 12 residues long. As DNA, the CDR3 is TGTGCCAGCAGTTACACGGGGGAGACCCAGTACTTC. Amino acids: CASSYTGETQYF.

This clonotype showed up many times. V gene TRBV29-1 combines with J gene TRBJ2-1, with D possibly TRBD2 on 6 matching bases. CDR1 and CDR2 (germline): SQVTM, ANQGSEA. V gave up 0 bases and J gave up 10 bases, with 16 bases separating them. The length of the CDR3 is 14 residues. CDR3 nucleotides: TGCAGCGTTGAAGATCAAAACAAGGAGGGAGAGCAGTTCTTC. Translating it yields CSVEDQNKEGEQFF.

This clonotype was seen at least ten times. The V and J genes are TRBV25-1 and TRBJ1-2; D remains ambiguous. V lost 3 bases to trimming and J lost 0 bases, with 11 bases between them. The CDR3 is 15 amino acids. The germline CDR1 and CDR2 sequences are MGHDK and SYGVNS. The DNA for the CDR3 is TGTGCCAGCAGTGATGCGCCAGGTCCTAACTATGGCTACACCTTC. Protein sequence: CASSDAPGPNYGYTF.

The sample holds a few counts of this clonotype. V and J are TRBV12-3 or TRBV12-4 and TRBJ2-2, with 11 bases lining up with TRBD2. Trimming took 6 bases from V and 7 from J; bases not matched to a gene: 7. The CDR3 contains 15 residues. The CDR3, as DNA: TGTGCCAGCAGCCATAGCGGGGGGGCAATCGGGGAGCTGTTTTTT. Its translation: CASSHSGGAIGELFF.

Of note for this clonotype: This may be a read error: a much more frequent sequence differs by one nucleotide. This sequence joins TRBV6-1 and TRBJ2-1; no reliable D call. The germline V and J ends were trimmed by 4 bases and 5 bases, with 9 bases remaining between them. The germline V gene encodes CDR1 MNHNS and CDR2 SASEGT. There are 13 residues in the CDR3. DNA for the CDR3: TGTGCCAGCAGTGCCCGAGAGGACAATGAGCAGTTCTTC. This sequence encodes CASSAREDNEQFF.

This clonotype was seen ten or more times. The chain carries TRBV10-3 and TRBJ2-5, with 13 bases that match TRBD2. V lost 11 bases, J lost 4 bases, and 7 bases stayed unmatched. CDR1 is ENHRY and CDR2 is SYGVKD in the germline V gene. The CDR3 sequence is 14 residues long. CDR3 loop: CASGLAGDGETQYF. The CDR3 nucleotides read TGTGCCTCCGGACTAGCGGGGGATGGAGAGACCCAGTACTTC.

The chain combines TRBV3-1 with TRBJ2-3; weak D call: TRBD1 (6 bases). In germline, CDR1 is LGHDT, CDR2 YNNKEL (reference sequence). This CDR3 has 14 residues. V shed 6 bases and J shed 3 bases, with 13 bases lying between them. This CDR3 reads CASRKMQGTDTQYF. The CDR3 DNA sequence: TGTGCCAGCAGAAAAATGCAGGGGACAGATACGCAGTATTTT.